The 9 T cell receptor beta chains in this list originate from one sample, sequenced in a study of T cell responses to AZD1222 COVID-19 vaccine. The repertoire was sequenced with immunoSEQ multiplex PCR; TCRdb's copy has only in-frame clones and lacks some. The repertoire has 55,000 to 65,000 clones, 89% of them found once; the top ten carry 6.1%. This material consisted of peripheral blood, taken 28 days after the second AZD1222 dose. Receptors originate from an adult who received the AZD1222 COVID-19 vaccine.

The CDR3 region is CASSQYWDRPNTEAFF. In DNA, the CDR3 is TGTGCCAGCAGCCAATATTGGGACAGGCCGAACACTGAAGCTTTCTTT. The chain joins TRBV14 to TRBJ1-1; TRBD1 matches 8 bases. Germline CDR1 and CDR2: SGHDN and FVKESK. Trimming at V came to 2 bases and at J to 1 base, leaving 6 bases not matched to a gene. The CDR3 is made up of 16 amino acids.

This rearrangement joins TRBV18 to TRBJ1-1; 9 bases match TRBD1. This CDR3 comprises 13 residues. V lost 8 bases, J lost 6 bases, and 7 bases stayed unmatched. CDR1 is KGHSH and CDR2 is LQKENI in the germline V gene. This chain's CDR3 is CASNGQGKAEAFF. The CDR3, as DNA: TGTGCCAGCAACGGACAGGGGAAAGCTGAAGCTTTCTTT.

This clone occurred once. V is TRBV2 and J is TRBJ1-6; tentative D call: TRBD1 (5 bases). Per the germline V gene, CDR1 is SNHLY and CDR2 is FYNNEI. The CDR3 totals 14 residues. Trimming shortened V by 4 bases and J by 3 bases, and 7 bases separated the two germline ends. The DNA of the CDR3 is TGTGCCAGCAGTGTGGGGGGCTATAATTCACCCCTCCACTTT. It yields the protein CASSVGGYNSPLHF.

This clone has more than one count but fewer than ten. The chain has TRBV28 and TRBJ1-5, with D unresolved. The CDR3 is 12 amino acids. CDR1 is MDHEN and CDR2 is SYDVKM in the germline V gene. Trimming took off 10 bases at V and 0 bases at J, with 7 bases between the two ends. CDR3 in DNA: TGTGCCACCACATATAGCAATCAGCCCCAGCATTTT. It specifies CATTYSNQPQHF.

V and J are TRBV19 and TRBJ1-5; the match to TRBD1 covers 8 bases. V shed 5 bases, J shed 2 bases, and the junction held 8 bases outside the gene matches. CDR3 length: 16 amino acids. Germline lookup yields CDR1 LNHDA and CDR2 SQIVND (reference sequence). In nucleotides, the CDR3 is TGTGCCAGTAGTTGGGGCCAGGGGGCTGGCAATCAGCCCCAGCATTTT. It yields the protein CASSWGQGAGNQPQHF. The full variable domain, rest sourced from reference TRBV19 and TRBJ1-5, is DGGITQSPKYLFRKEGQNVTLSCEQNLNHDAMYWYRQDPGQGLRLIYYSQIVNDFQKGDIAEGYSVSREKKESFPLTVTSAQKNPTAFYLCASSWGQGAGNQPQHFGDGTRLSIL.

The J gene is TRBJ1-3, the V gene TRBV4-3; D might be TRBD1 (6 bases). Germline CDR1 LGHNA, CDR2 YSLEER. V was clipped by 3 bases and J by 0 bases, with 15 bases between them. CDR3 length: 17 residues. The CDR3 protein is CASSQRRTVLSGNTIYF. The CDR3, as DNA: TGCGCCAGCAGCCAGAGGAGGACAGTCCTCTCTGGAAACACCATATATTTT.

V gene TRBV3-1 (or the pseudogene TRBV3-2) combines with J gene TRBJ1-1; a possible D gene is TRBD1 (5 bases). This CDR3 region has 17 residues. Germline-derived CDR1 and CDR2 are LGHDT and YNNKEL (reference sequence). V was trimmed by 0 bases and J by 4 bases, leaving 18 bases between them. CDR3 in DNA: TGTGCCAGCAGCCAAGAGAAGGGGACTCGCCGGGGCACTGAAGCTTTCTTT. Translating it yields CASSQEKGTRRGTEAFF.

In nucleotides, the CDR3 is TGTGCCAGCAGCTTATTCCCAGCGGGAACGGTAGGGGAGACCCAGTACTTC. It translates to CASSLFPAGTVGETQYF. J is TRBJ2-5 and V is TRBV7-6, with 7 bases that match TRBD2. Germline V lookup: CDR1 SGHVS, CDR2 FNYEAQ. The CDR3 contains 17 residues. V trimming: 2 bases; J trimming: 5 bases; junction bases outside the gene matches: 14.

For the CDR3, the DNA is TGTGCCAGCAGCTTGAGGGGTGGCAAAAACAATGAGCAGTTCTTC. It specifies CASSLRGGKNNEQFF. The rearrangement uses TRBV5-5 and TRBJ2-1; possibly TRBD1 for D (5 bases). CDR1 is SGHKS and CDR2 is YYEKEE in the germline V gene (reference sequence). V was clipped by 1 base and J by 5 bases, with 13 bases between them. The CDR3 covers 15 residues.